The clone carrying this TCR beta chain appeared once. Its antigen is still unknown. Amplified TCR beta CDR3 regions came from RNA transcripts. HTBI primers were used for first-round RT-PCR of the TCR CDR3. TCRdb processed the multiplex PCR reads anew with MiXCR; each CDR3 protein has one entry. Among some 580,000 distinct CDR3 sequences, approximately 15% were seen once, and the ten largest hold under 3.5%. The germline gives CDR1 SGHRS, CDR2 YFSETQ. This CDR3 is 13 amino acids long. V was shortened by 4 bases and J by 5 bases, with 12 bases between the two germline ends. The sample comes from a study of T cells in Graves' hyperthyroidism and ophthalmopathy. Notes on the study in general: Most clonotypes that expanded in the thyroid above 0.001 also showed up in blood.

The sequence derives from a woman aged 40 to 50 with Graves' ophthalmopathy. J is TRBJ2-5 and V is TRBV5-1; maybe TRBD1 (6 bases). The sequenced material came from blood. The CDR3 region has the DNA TGCGCCAGCAGCACACAGGGAAAGGAGACCCAGTACTTC. It specifies CASSTQGKETQYF.